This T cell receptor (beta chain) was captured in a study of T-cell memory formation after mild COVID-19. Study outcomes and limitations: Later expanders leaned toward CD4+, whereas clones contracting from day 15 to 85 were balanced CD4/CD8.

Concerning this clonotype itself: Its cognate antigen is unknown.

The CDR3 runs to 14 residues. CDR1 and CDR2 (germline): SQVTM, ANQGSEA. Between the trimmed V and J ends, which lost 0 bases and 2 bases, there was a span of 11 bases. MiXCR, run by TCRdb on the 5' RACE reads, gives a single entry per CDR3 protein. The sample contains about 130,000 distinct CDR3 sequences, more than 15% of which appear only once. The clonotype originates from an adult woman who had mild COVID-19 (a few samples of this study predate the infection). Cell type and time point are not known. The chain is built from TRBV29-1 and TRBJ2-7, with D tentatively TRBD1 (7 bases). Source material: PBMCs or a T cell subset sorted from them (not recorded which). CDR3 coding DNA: TGCAGCGTTGAAGAGGAGGGGGCCACCTACGAGCAGTACTTC. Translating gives CSVEEEGATYEQYF.